These 32 T cell receptor beta chains share one sample of origin, sequenced in a study of control samples from healthy donors and cancer patients. Assay used: immunoSEQ multiplex PCR; TCRdb lists only in-frame clones, some missing. The data hold around 150,000 clones, with around 94% observed a single time. Sequenced: PBMCs. All receptors come from a man between 60 and 75 years old with colorectal cancer.

The J gene is TRBJ2-5, the V gene TRBV18, with TRBD1 matching 8 bases. V lost 3 bases and J lost 1; bases outside the gene matches: 1. Germline CDR1 and CDR2: KGHSH and LQKENI. The CDR3 is 14 residues long. CDR3: CASSPGQVQETQYF. The DNA for the CDR3 is TGTGCCAGCTCACCGGGACAGGTCCAAGAGACCCAGTACTTC.

The V and J genes are TRBV5-1 and TRBJ2-7; 8 bases agree with TRBD1. Losses at the gene ends were 6 bases for V and 6 bases for J; bases not matched to a gene: 8. This CDR3 has 13 amino acids. Germline-derived CDR1 and CDR2 are SGHRS and YFSETQ. As DNA, the CDR3 is TGCGCCAGCACGTTGGACAGGGTAGGCGAGCAGTACTTC. Translation: CASTLDRVGEQYF.

The chain joins TRBV6-5 to TRBJ1-6; D possibly corresponds to TRBD1 (6 bases). V lost 4 bases to trimming and J lost 10 bases, with 14 bases between them. Germline V gene lookup returns CDR1 MNHEY and CDR2 SVGAGI. The CDR3 spans 14 residues. The CDR3 DNA reads TGTGCCAGCAGTTCCGTGGGGGCTAAATCACCCCTCCACTTT. Translated, it gives CASSSVGAKSPLHF.

The J gene is TRBJ1-2, the V gene TRBV19, with D possibly TRBD1 on 5 matching bases. The germline gives CDR1 LNHDA, CDR2 SQIVND (reference sequence). Trimming took 5 bases from V and 3 from J, leaving 10 bases between them. The CDR3 is made up of 13 amino acids. Here the CDR3 reads CASSAPGYYGYTF. In DNA form, the CDR3 reads TGTGCCAGTAGTGCACCAGGGTACTATGGCTACACCTTC.

The chain links TRBV5-1 to TRBJ1-1; possibly TRBD1 for D (6 bases). Germline CDR1 SGHRS, CDR2 YFSETQ. The CDR3 is 18 amino acids. V was shortened by 3 bases and J by 2 bases, with 23 bases between the two germline ends. CDR3 sequence reads: CASSSTDRGQGKNTEAFF. In DNA form, the CDR3 reads TGCGCCAGCAGCTCGACCGATCGGGGGCAGGGAAAAAACACTGAAGCTTTCTTT.

This clone was picked up one time. This sequence joins TRBV11-2 and TRBJ2-3, with D unresolved. The CDR3 is 12 amino acids. Per germline, CDR1 SGHAT and CDR2 FQNNGV. Trimming left V 5 bases short and J 11 bases short, with 14 bases between. CDR3 residues: CASSDHGPLQYF. CDR3 DNA: TGTGCCAGCAGCGACCATGGGCCCCTGCAGTATTTT.

To note about this clone: Other DNA sequences from this sample encode an identical CDR3 as well. This sequence joins TRBV11-2 and TRBJ2-2, with D unclear. The V gene's germline CDR1 is SGHAT and CDR2 FQNNGV. The CDR3 totals 15 residues. V was pared by 0 bases and J by 5 bases, with 10 bases between. In nucleotides, the CDR3 is TGTGCCAGCAGCTTAGATCGGGTAGCTACCGGGGAGCTGTTTTTT. This sequence encodes CASSLDRVATGELFF.

The chain has TRBV7-9 and TRBJ2-1, with 7 bases lining up with TRBD2. Germline V gives CDR1 SEHNR, CDR2 FQNEAQ (reference sequence). CDR3 length: 13 residues. The ends lost 3 bases at V and 8 bases at J; junction bases unmatched: 4. The CDR3 reads CASSLPGGYEQFF. The CDR3 DNA reads TGTGCCAGCAGCTTGCCCGGGGGGTATGAGCAGTTCTTC.

The chain has TRBV7-2 and TRBJ2-5; D is possibly TRBD2 (5 bases). The CDR3 consists of 13 residues. With 7 bases removed from V and 5 bases from J, the gap between germline ends came to 14 bases. The germline V gene encodes CDR1 SGHTA and CDR2 FQGNSA. CDR3 amino acids: CASTLLEGETQYF. The CDR3 DNA is TGTGCCAGCACCCTACTAGAAGGGGAGACCCAGTACTTC.

The gene calls are TRBV19 and TRBJ1-5; 7 nucleotides match TRBD1. The V segment lost 2 bases and the J segment 5 bases; nucleotides outside the gene matches: 12. The CDR3 loop spans 17 amino acids. Germline-derived CDR1 and CDR2 are LNHDA and SQIVND (reference sequence). The DNA of the CDR3 is TGTGCCAGTAGTATACCCAGTGGGGAGGGGGCTTATCAGCCCCAGCATTTT. Translating gives CASSIPSGEGAYQPQHF.

The V call is TRBV6-2 or TRBV6-3, the J call TRBJ2-1; no firm D call. V shed 5 bases and J shed 0 bases, with 14 bases lying between them. This CDR3 spans 16 amino acids. Germline assignment: CDR1 MNHEY and CDR2 SVGEGT. The CDR3 region is CASSAMPTSSYNEQFF. The CDR3 DNA reads TGTGCCAGCAGTGCAATGCCGACCAGCTCCTACAATGAGCAGTTCTTC.

The chain recombines TRBV27 with TRBJ2-7; D remains unclear. Germline loops: CDR1 MNHEY, CDR2 SMNVEV (reference sequence). V shed 6 bases and J shed 8 bases, with 17 bases lying between them. This CDR3 has 13 residues. The CDR3 loop reads CASSVDPAMKQYF. DNA for the CDR3: TGTGCCAGCAGCGTAGACCCCGCTATGAAGCAGTACTTC.

This rearrangement joins TRBV6-5 to TRBJ1-1, with D maybe TRBD1 (5 bases). The CDR3 length is 15 residues. Germline CDR1 and CDR2: MNHEY and SVGAGI. V was cut by 8 bases and J by 1 base, with 17 bases left in between. The CDR3 here is CASSPWGLTNTEAFF. In DNA, the CDR3 is TGTGCCAGCTCTCCCTGGGGACTCACGAACACTGAAGCTTTCTTT.

The chain has TRBV30 and TRBJ2-3; D gene ambiguous. V lost 3 bases and J 2 bases, leaving 6 bases between the germline ends. CDR3 length: 12 residues. Germline CDR1 is GTSNPN and CDR2 is SVGIG (reference sequence). CDR3 bases: TGTGCCTGGAGGGCATACACAGATACGCAGTATTTT. It yields the protein CAWRAYTDTQYF.

The genes are TRBV30 and TRBJ1-5; 8 positions agree with TRBD1. The CDR3 is 14 amino acids. CDR1 is GTSNPN, CDR2 SVGIG, per germline (reference sequence). V shed 2 bases, J shed 4 bases, and the junction held 4 bases outside the gene matches. DNA of the CDR3: TGTGCCTGGAGTCCGGGACAGGTAAATCAGCCCCAGCATTTT. Protein: CAWSPGQVNQPQHF.

The chain links TRBV19 to TRBJ2-6; TRBD1 agrees at 9 bases. Trimming cost V 8 bases and J 0 bases; bases outside gene matches: 11. CDR3 length equals 18 residues. The germline gives CDR1 LNHDA, CDR2 SQIVND (reference sequence). The CDR3 nucleotides are TGTGCCAGTTACCTTACAGGGGGCCTAAACTCTGGGGCCAACGTCCTGACTTTC. Amino acids: CASYLTGGLNSGANVLTF.

The rearrangement uses TRBV6-2 or TRBV6-3 and TRBJ1-6; 7 nucleotides match TRBD1. Germline assignment: CDR1 MNHEY and CDR2 SVGEGT. The trim removed 5 bases at V and 7 bases at J, leaving 8 bases unmatched. CDR3 size: 15 residues. The CDR3 DNA reads TGTGCCAGCAGTACAGCGACAGGGAAGAATTCACCCCTCCACTTT. Its protein is CASSTATGKNSPLHF.

The V call is TRBV7-2, the J call TRBJ2-1; 10 bases line up with TRBD2. Germline-derived CDR1 and CDR2 are SGHTA and FQGNSA. This CDR3 has 16 amino acids. V shed 8 bases and J 10 bases; nucleotides not matched to a gene: 17. This CDR3 reads CASRSGTSVVVGEQFF. CDR3 coding DNA: TGTGCCAGCCGCTCCGGGACTAGCGTGGTCGTAGGGGAGCAGTTCTTC. Filled out from reference TRBV7-2 and TRBJ2-1, the complete variable domain reads GAGVSQSPSNKVTEKGKDVELRCDPISGHTALYWYRQSLGQGLEFLIYFQGNSAPDKSGLPSDRFSAERTGGSVSTLTIQRTQQEDSAVYLCASRSGTSVVVGEQFFGPGTRLTVL.

The genes are TRBV6-5 and TRBJ2-7; 8 bases align to TRBD1. The CDR3 has 13 amino acids. Germline lookup yields CDR1 MNHEY and CDR2 SVGAGI. After removal of 6 bases from V and 4 bases from J, the junction contained 5 bases not matched to a gene. The CDR3 here is CASRGTGDYEQYF. In DNA form, the CDR3 reads TGTGCCAGCAGAGGGACAGGAGATTACGAGCAGTACTTC.

This clone was seen just once. This chain joins TRBV11-2 and TRBJ1-2; unclear D gene. Trimming shortened V by 5 bases and J by 4 bases, and 23 bases separated the two germline ends. The CDR3 extends over 17 amino acids. Germline values: CDR1 SGHAT, CDR2 FQNNGV. The CDR3 coding sequence is TGTGCCAGCAGCCCGTCAGGAGGAGGGTCCCTGCGCTATGGCTACACCTTC. This encodes CASSPSGGGSLRYGYTF.

The J gene is TRBJ1-1, the V gene TRBV12-5; 8 bases agree with TRBD1. This CDR3 comprises 13 residues. Unmatched junction bases numbered 0, after V lost 1 base and J lost 5 bases. Looked up from germline, CDR1 is LGHNT and CDR2 is FRNRAP. CDR3 sequence reads: CASGLDRGTEAFF. The CDR3 DNA sequence: TGTGCTAGTGGTTTGGACAGGGGGACTGAAGCTTTCTTT.

This chain uses TRBV6-4 with TRBJ1-4; D is unclear. CDR1 is MRHNA and CDR2 is SNTAGT in the germline V gene. Trimming removed 7 bases at V and 0 bases at J, with 12 bases between. The CDR3 runs to 15 residues. CDR3 loop: CASKPPPATNEKLFF. DNA of the CDR3: TGTGCCAGCAAGCCCCCACCCGCAACTAATGAAAAACTGTTTTTT.

V usage is TRBV10-3 and J usage is TRBJ1-1, with 11 positions matching TRBD1. Per the germline V gene, CDR1 is ENHRY and CDR2 is SYGVKD. The CDR3 length is 15 residues. The junction had 8 bases not matched to a gene; V was cut back by 8 bases and J by 3 bases. In DNA form, the CDR3 reads TGTGCCATCGGGGGGACAGGGGGAAAGGACACTGAAGCTTTCTTT. This encodes CAIGGTGGKDTEAFF.

The table lists this clone with a count of one. The rearrangement joins TRBV6-5 to TRBJ1-5, with 8 bases aligning to TRBD1. Germline V gene data show CDR1 as MNHEY and CDR2 as SVGAGI. Trimming cost V 6 bases and J 4 bases; bases outside gene matches: 8. The CDR3 consists of 15 residues. CDR3 DNA sequence: TGTGCCAGCAGAACCGGACAGGGTTTTAATCAGCCCCAGCATTTT. This translates into CASRTGQGFNQPQHF.

In this sample, this clone turned up once. V gene TRBV10-3 combines with J gene TRBJ1-5, with TRBD1 matching 11 bases. The trim removed 3 bases at V and 6 bases at J, leaving 4 bases unmatched. The CDR3 has 15 amino acids. Germline values: CDR1 ENHRY, CDR2 SYGVKD. CDR3 loop: CAISDRGQGGQPQHF. For the CDR3, the DNA is TGTGCCATCAGTGACCGGGGACAGGGGGGTCAGCCCCAGCATTTT.

This clone was observed a handful of times. The rearrangement joins TRBV19 to TRBJ1-5; TRBD1 matches at 11 bases. The J segment lost 4 bases and the V segment lost 11 bases, leaving 7 bases of the junction unmatched. Germline-derived CDR1 and CDR2 are LNHDA and SQIVND (reference sequence). The CDR3 is 14 residues long. CDR3 nucleotide sequence: TGTGCCGCCAGTGGGACAGGGGGTAATCAGCCCCAGCATTTT. This encodes CAASGTGGNQPQHF.

The CDR3 here is CASRAKVIFYGYTF. The CDR3 bases are TGTGCCAGCAGAGCTAAGGTTATCTTCTATGGCTACACCTTC. The V call is TRBV5-6, the J call TRBJ1-2, with D uncertain. The V and J ends lost 5 bases and 4 bases respectively, with 15 bases between them. Germline V gene data show CDR1 as SGHDT and CDR2 as YYEEEE. The CDR3 runs to 14 residues.

Regarding this clone: Other DNA sequences in this specimen translate into the identical CDR3. V is TRBV6-5 and J is TRBJ1-1, with D hard to call. The CDR3 extends over 13 amino acids. Trimming cost V 3 bases and J 5 bases, with 10 bases left between them. Germline V CDR1 and CDR2: MNHEY, SVGAGI. The CDR3 DNA is TGTGCCAGCAGTTATGGGGTCAGGACTGAAGCTTTCTTT. Its translation is CASSYGVRTEAFF.

The chain employs TRBV29-1 and TRBJ2-5, with D possibly TRBD1 on 8 matching bases. Germline CDR1 reads SQVTM; CDR2 reads ANQGSEA. The CDR3 spans 14 residues. Trimming removed 6 bases from V and 2 bases from J, with 16 bases in between. This CDR3 is CSVAGQAVQETQYF. For the CDR3, the DNA is TGCAGCGTAGCGGGACAGGCGGTACAAGAGACCCAGTACTTC.

V gene TRBV30 combines with J gene TRBJ2-2; the D gene is possibly TRBD1 (5 bases). This CDR3 contains 16 residues. V lost 1 base and J 0 bases, leaving 12 bases between the germline ends. Germline V CDR1 and CDR2: GTSNPN, SVGIG (reference sequence). The CDR3 nucleotides are TGTGCCTGGAGTGAAAAAGGGGCCGCGAACACCGGGGAGCTGTTTTTT. Translated, it gives CAWSEKGAANTGELFF. The full variable domain, with the rest looked up from reference TRBV30 and TRBJ2-2, is SQTIHQWPATLVQPVGSPLSLECTVEGTSNPNLYWYRQAAGRGLQLLFYSVGIGQISSEVPQNLSASRPQDRQFILSSKKLLLSDSGFYLCAWSEKGAANTGELFFGEGSRLTVL.

J is TRBJ2-3 and V is TRBV25-1; 7 positions match TRBD1. The germline V gene encodes CDR1 MGHDK and CDR2 SYGVNS. V gave up 1 base and J gave up 4 bases; unmatched junction bases: 2. CDR3 length: 14 amino acids. This CDR3 reads CASSELGTADTQYF. CDR3 bases: TGTGCCAGCAGTGAATTAGGGACAGCAGATACGCAGTATTTT.

The chain recombines TRBV4-1 with TRBJ2-4; 10 positions agree with TRBD2. The CDR3 has 16 amino acids. Per germline, CDR1 MGHRA and CDR2 YSYEKL. V shed 4 bases, J shed 5 bases, and the junction held 8 bases outside the gene matches. CDR3 protein: CASSPHTSGVQNIQYF. The CDR3 DNA reads as TGCGCCAGCAGCCCGCACACTAGCGGGGTTCAAAACATTCAGTACTTC.